The present TCR beta chain was sequenced within a study of molecular identifiers for immune sequencing clone quantification. Study conclusions and caveats: In naive cells, under 1% of molecules belonged to clones above 20 RNA copies, against over 99% in effector cells. With a barcode shared among identical TCR molecules, highly expanded clone sizes could be underestimated.

Previously described methods and listed TCR primers produced bulk TCR libraries. TCRdb used MiXCR to reprocess the PCR reads, holding one entry per CDR3 protein. This sample has over 550,000 distinct CDR3 sequences, with about 25% found just once. Comment on this clonotype: Antigen specificity is unknown.

Sorted cells numbering about 19,000 to 1,000,000, with 10%, 30% or 50% RNA, yielded the naive CD8 libraries. The source of this sequence is a human donor in good health. Some libraries in this study had Jurkat cell RNA spiked in. The sample taken for sequencing was naive CD8+ T cells from blood, with Jurkat cell RNA spiked in. Noted subset: FACS-sorted CD8+CD4-CCR7+CD45RA+ naive T cells.

CDR3 protein: CASSYSMPGRSWQPQHF. The CDR3 region has the DNA TGTGCCAGCAGTTACTCGATGCCCGGGCGGTCGTGGCAGCCCCAGCATTTT. The chain couples TRBV6-5 to TRBJ1-5; no definite D call. V was trimmed by 0 bases and J by 7 bases, leaving 19 bases between them. The CDR3 length is 17 residues. Looked up from germline, CDR1 is MNHEY and CDR2 is SVGAGI.